This T cell receptor beta chain was recorded in a study of blood T cell repertoires in COVID-19. Which cohort a participant joined came from the clinical history participants gave. Original analysis: Amplification from reference gene primers served as the basis for estimated nucleated cell counts. The table came from immunoSEQ multiplex PCR; TCRdb's copy has only in-frame clones and leaves some out. The V and J calls and clone size were taken over from that table, and D and trimming were inferred from the DNA. In the table there are under 300,000 clones, under 95% of which are singletons. With 5 bases clipped from V and 0 bases from J, the junction kept 6 bases outside the gene matches. CDR1 and CDR2 (germline): SGDLS, YYNGEE. This CDR3 has 16 amino acids.

The chain is built from TRBV9 and TRBJ2-3; 10 bases match TRBD2. Sequenced material: PBMCs or T cells enriched from blood (not recorded which). The sequence came from a woman aged 18-30 years who had recovered from COVID-19. CDR3 DNA: TGTGCCAGCAGATCCAGCGGGGGGGAAAGCACAGATACGCAGTATTTT. This gives the protein CASRSSGGESTDTQYF.